The sample holds a few counts of the clone carrying this TCR beta chain. Its target is unknown. CDR3 size: 15 residues. Germline V CDR1 and CDR2: SEHNR, FQNEAQ (reference sequence). V gave up 5 bases and J gave up 8 bases; unmatched junction bases: 11. The source of the sample is a study of T cells in Graves' hyperthyroidism and ophthalmopathy. Study findings and constraints: Expanded thyroid clonotypes (above 0.001) were mostly also found in blood.

RNA transcripts gave rise to amplified TCR beta CDR3 regions. During a first-round RT-PCR of the TCR CDR3, the HTBI primer set was used. From the multiplex PCR reads, TCRdb called clonotypes with MiXCR, one entry per CDR3 protein. The sample shows 600,000 to 850,000 distinct CDR3 sequences, around a sixth of them seen only once. Patients were aged 18 to 65, had disease duration under 2 months, and had newly diagnosed hyperthyroidism. The blood sample dates from first hyperthyroidism diagnosis, preceding any ophthalmopathy symptoms. The PBMCs were taken from around 9 ml of fresh peripheral blood. Source material: blood. The V and J genes are TRBV7-9 and TRBJ1-2, with 10 bases fitting TRBD1. The receptor's source is a woman in her forties or fifties with Graves' hyperthyroidism that later progressed to Graves' ophthalmopathy. The CDR3 sequence is CASSPFDRGLEGYTF. The CDR3, as DNA: TGTGCCAGCAGCCCCTTCGACAGGGGGCTAGAGGGCTACACCTTC.